The 13 T cell receptor beta chains in this list originate from one sample, sequenced in a study of identical twins. TCRdb processed the 5' RACE reads anew with MiXCR; each CDR3 protein has one entry. There are some 730,000 distinct CDR3 sequences in the sample; around a sixth occur only once, and around 14% lies in the top ten. These data were also filed under a second study, of T cells expressing NK-cell markers.

Sequenced material: PBMCs. All receptors come from a woman between 18 and 29 years old in good health.

The V call is TRBV2, the J call TRBJ2-3; perhaps D is TRBD1 or TRBD2 (6 bases each). The germline gives CDR1 SNHLY, CDR2 FYNNEI. The CDR3 has 15 residues. Trimming removed 2 bases at V and 6 bases at J, with 15 bases between. In DNA form, the CDR3 reads TGTGCCAGCAGTGAACTTTCTGTCGGGGGCGATACGCAGTATTTT. Residues: CASSELSVGGDTQYF.

The genes are TRBV7-9 and TRBJ1-2; TRBD1 aligns across 7 bases. Unmatched junction bases numbered 6, after V lost 5 bases and J lost 0 bases. The germline V gene encodes CDR1 SEHNR and CDR2 FQNEAQ (reference sequence). This CDR3 region has 15 residues. The CDR3 DNA is TGTGCCAGCAGCCTCCGGGACAGAGCTAACTATGGCTACACCTTC. Protein product: CASSLRDRANYGYTF. Complete variable domain (other parts from reference TRBV7-9 and TRBJ1-2): DTGVSQNPRHKITKRGQNVTFRCDPISEHNRLYWYRQTLGQGPEFLTYFQNEAQLEKSRLLSDRFSAERPKGSFSTLEIQRTEQGDSAMYLCASSLRDRANYGYTFGSGTRLTVV.

Only a few counts were recorded for this clonotype. The chain links TRBV5-5 to TRBJ2-7; TRBD1 aligns across 7 bases. After removal of 6 bases from V and 0 bases from J, the junction contained 12 bases not matched to a gene. The CDR3 runs to 16 residues. Germline assignment: CDR1 SGHKS and CDR2 YYEKEE (reference sequence). The CDR3 DNA reads as TGTGCCAGCACCCTTCTCCTTCGGGACAGCTCCTACGAGCAGTACTTC. It translates to CASTLLLRDSSYEQYF.

This clonotype was detected many times. The chain recombines TRBV20-1 with TRBJ2-1; 8 nucleotides agree with TRBD1. CDR3 size: 12 residues. With V trimmed by 5 bases and J by 13 bases, 10 bases remained unmatched. From germline, CDR1 is DFQATT and CDR2 SNEGSKA (reference sequence). CDR3 in DNA: TGCAGTGCTTTGGACAGGGCTGGCTTTCAGTTCTTC. It codes for CSALDRAGFQFF.

This clonotype was counted between two and nine times. The chain has TRBV5-1 and TRBJ2-1, with 11 bases lining up with TRBD1. V dropped 7 bases and J dropped 10; count of bases not matched to a gene: 10. Germline assignment: CDR1 SGHRS and CDR2 YFSETQ. The CDR3 spans 14 residues. Here the CDR3 DNA reads TGCGCCAGCGGGGGGACAGGGGGTCGACTAGAGCAGTTCTTC. As protein: CASGGTGGRLEQFF.

The V gene is TRBV5-1, the J gene TRBJ2-7; D might be TRBD1 (6 bases). Germline CDR1 SGHRS, CDR2 YFSETQ. The CDR3 runs 14 residues. V was clipped by 2 bases and J by 5 bases, with 14 bases between them. The CDR3 nucleotides are TGCGCCAGCAGCTTTGGACAGATTGCCGACGAGCAGTACTTC. Amino acids: CASSFGQIADEQYF.

The chain combines TRBV10-3 with TRBJ2-1; TRBD2 matches at 9 bases. The CDR3 has 15 amino acids. Germline V gene lookup returns CDR1 ENHRY and CDR2 SYGVKD. The V and J ends lost 8 bases and 2 bases, in that order; junction bases with no gene match: 7. In nucleotides, the CDR3 is TGTGCCATCCAAGCTAGCGGGACGACCTACAATGAGCAGTTCTTC. Amino acids: CAIQASGTTYNEQFF.

This clonotype was counted only a few times. The chain has TRBV11-2 and TRBJ2-3; 7 bases line up with TRBD2. The CDR3 has 15 amino acids. J lost 6 bases, V lost 5 bases, and 11 bases had no gene match. In germline, CDR1 is SGHAT, CDR2 FQNNGV. The CDR3 is CASSPRGLVWDTQYF. In nucleotides, the CDR3 is TGTGCCAGCAGCCCTAGAGGACTAGTGTGGGATACGCAGTATTTT. Filled out from reference TRBV11-2 and TRBJ2-3, the complete variable domain reads EAGVAQSPRYKIIEKRQSVAFWCNPISGHATLYWYQQILGQGPKLLIQFQNNGVVDDSQLPKDRFSAERLKGVDSTLKIQPAKLEDSAVYLCASSPRGLVWDTQYFGPGTRLTVL.

This clonotype was seen a handful of times. The V call is TRBV5-6, the J call TRBJ2-7; TRBD2 might be the D (6 bases). The CDR3 is 16 amino acids. CDR1 is SGHDT and CDR2 is YYEEEE in the germline V gene. The V and J ends lost 3 bases and 5 bases respectively, with 21 bases between them. In nucleotides, the CDR3 is TGTGCCAGCAGCTCCTTTGGGGGAGGCACCATCGACGAGCAGTACTTC. This encodes CASSSFGGGTIDEQYF. Full variable domain (missing parts from reference TRBV5-6 and TRBJ2-7): DAGVTQSPTHLIKTRGQQVTLRCSPKSGHDTVSWYQQALGQGPQFIFQYYEEEERQRGNFPDRFSGHQFPNYSSELNVNALLLGDSALYLCASSSFGGGTIDEQYFGPGTRLTVT.

This clonotype was counted a few times. J is TRBJ1-1 and V is TRBV27; D not certain. The CDR3 runs to 14 residues. Germline V gene sequence: CDR1 MNHEY, CDR2 SMNVEV (reference sequence). Trimming took off 5 bases at V and 2 bases at J, with 12 bases between the two ends. This CDR3 reads CASSEDSYNTEAFF. The CDR3 DNA is TGTGCCAGCAGTGAAGACTCCTACAACACTGAAGCTTTCTTT.

The chain is built from TRBV9 and TRBJ2-1; 11 nucleotides line up with TRBD2. Germline CDR1 is SGDLS and CDR2 is YYNGEE. The V segment lost 3 bases and the J segment 0 bases; nucleotides outside the gene matches: 8. This CDR3 is built from 18 residues. The CDR3: CASSESSSGRSSYNEQFF. The CDR3 DNA is TGTGCCAGCAGCGAGAGCTCTAGCGGGAGGAGCTCCTACAATGAGCAGTTCTTC.

In nucleotides, the CDR3 is TGTGCCAGCAAACTCGACCCGAACAATGAGCAGTTCTTC. Residues: CASKLDPNNEQFF. The chain is built from TRBV6-1 and TRBJ2-1; D gene uncertain. CDR3 length: 13 amino acids. With 7 bases removed from V and 5 bases from J, the gap between germline ends came to 12 bases. Per the germline V gene, CDR1 is MNHNS and CDR2 is SASEGT.

This clonotype was seen a few times. In DNA form, the CDR3 reads TGTGCCACCAGCACCGGGACAGGATCCTACGAGCAGTACTTC. This sequence encodes CATSTGTGSYEQYF. V is TRBV15 and J is TRBJ2-7, with 8 bases identical to TRBD1. Looked up from germline, CDR1 is LNHNV and CDR2 is YYDKDF (reference sequence). The CDR3 is 14 amino acids. The V segment lost 4 bases and the J segment 1 base; nucleotides outside the gene matches: 3.